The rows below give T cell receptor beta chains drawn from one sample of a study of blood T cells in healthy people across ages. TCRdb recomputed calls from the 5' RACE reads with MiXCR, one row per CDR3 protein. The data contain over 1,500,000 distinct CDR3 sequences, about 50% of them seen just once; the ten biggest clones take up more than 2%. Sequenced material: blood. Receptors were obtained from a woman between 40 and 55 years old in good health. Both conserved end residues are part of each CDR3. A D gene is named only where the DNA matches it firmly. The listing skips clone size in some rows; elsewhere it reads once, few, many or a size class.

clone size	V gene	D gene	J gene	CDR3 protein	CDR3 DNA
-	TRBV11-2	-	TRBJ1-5	CASSLFPPTDTKGFSNQPQHF	TGTGCCAGCAGCTTATTCCCCCCGACAGATACTAAGGGTTTTAGCAATCAGCCACAGCATTTT
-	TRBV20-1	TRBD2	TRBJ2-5	CSARPLAGTQETQYF	TGCAGTGCTAGACCCCTAGCGGGAACCCAAGAGACCCAGTACTTC
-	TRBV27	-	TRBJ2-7	CASSLSMQRVLFGEQYF	TGTGCCAGCAGTTTATCGATGCAGAGGGTACTTTTTGGCGAGCAGTACTTC
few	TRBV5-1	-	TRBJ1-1	CASVREGVGITEAFF	TGCGCCAGCGTGCGGGAGGGCGTGGGGATCACTGAAGCTTTCTTT
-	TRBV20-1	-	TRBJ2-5	CSARGQRYQETQYF	TGCAGTGCTAGAGGTCAGCGATACCAAGAGACCCAGTACTTC
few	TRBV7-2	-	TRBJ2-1	CASSWTAREQFF	TGTGCCAGCAGCTGGACCGCGAGAGAGCAGTTCTTC
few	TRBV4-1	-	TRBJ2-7	CASSQDTTYIPYEQYF	TGCGCCAGCAGCCAAGATACAACATATATACCCTACGAGCAGTACTTC
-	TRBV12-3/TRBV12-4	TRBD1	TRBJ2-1	CASSPPGQGSDEQFF	TGTGCCAGCAGTCCACCGGGACAGGGGTCCGATGAGCAGTTCTTC
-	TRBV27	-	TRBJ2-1	CASSLSTGLYNEQFF	TGTGCCAGCAGTTTATCGACGGGACTTTACAATGAGCAGTTCTTC
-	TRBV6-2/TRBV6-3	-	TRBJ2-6	CAALGGSTGANVLTF	TGTGCCGCTCTAGGGGGTTCAACTGGGGCCAACGTCCTGACTTTC
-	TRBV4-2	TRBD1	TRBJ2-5	CAGSQGSGQGMETQYF	TGTGCCGGCAGCCAAGGGTCGGGACAGGGGATGGAGACCCAGTACTTC
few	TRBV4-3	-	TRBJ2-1	CASSQMGGLGNEQFF	TGCGCCAGCAGCCAAATGGGGGGCCTTGGCAATGAGCAGTTCTTC
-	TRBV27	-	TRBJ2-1	CASSFSGGAAEQFF	TGTGCCAGCAGTTTTTCTGGGGGGGCCGCTGAGCAGTTCTTC
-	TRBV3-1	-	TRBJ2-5	CASSQGHQGPEQYF	TGTGCCAGCAGCCAAGGCCATCAGGGGCCTGAGCAGTACTTC